A single T cell receptor beta chain is shown here with its context. Its antigen remains unidentified. Trimming cost V 8 bases and J 1 base; bases outside gene matches: 6. The CDR3 sequence is 15 residues long. Germline CDR1 SNHLY, CDR2 FYNNEI. The data derive from a study of glioma-infiltrating T cells after dendritic cell vaccination. Study overall: The vaccine used monocyte-derived dendritic cells pulsed overnight with autologous tumor lysate.

Selection required adequate fresh-frozen tumor tissue plus more than two years' survival data. Overall study findings and caveats: Only a small number of patients had complete blood and tumor samples. Higher pretreatment TIL content predicted longer progression-free time and survival.

Only in-frame clones appear in the TCRdb table, and some are missing; sequencing was by immunoSEQ multiplex PCR. The table lists roughly 47,000 clones, over 75% of them singletons. The chain couples TRBV2 to TRBJ2-4; 9 bases align to TRBD2. This TCR was sampled from a human donor with glioblastoma. The sequences come from blood, collected before dendritic cell vaccination. CDR3 in amino acids: CASCSSGTAKNIQYF. The CDR3 bases are TGTGCCAGCTGCTCTAGCGGGACGGCCAAAAACATTCAGTACTTC.